This T cell receptor beta chain was retrieved from a study of cytomegalovirus exposure and HLA in healthy donors. Study observations and caveats: An Asian-associated ancestry cluster reportedly showed fewer N-insertions than the approximately 600-donor mean in a later analysis.

Vbeta (60) and Jbeta (13) primers were used in the PCR. Generated by immunoSEQ multiplex PCR, the TCRdb table keeps only in-frame clones and is missing some. The sample holds about 120,000 clones, roughly 85% seen once. Each of the donors was a healthy bone marrow donor. Germline V gives CDR1 MDHEN, CDR2 SYDVKM. V lost 5 bases, J lost 5 bases, and 15 bases lay in between. This CDR3 region has 15 residues. Worth noting for this clone: Its antigen is undetermined.

Sequencing was performed on PBMCs. The rearrangement links TRBV28 to TRBJ2-2; perhaps TRBD2 as D (6 bases). This TCR derives from a woman aged 40 to 50 in good health and CMV-seropositive. The CDR3 is CASSGTSRGTGELFF. CDR3 nucleotides: TGTGCCAGCAGTGGTACTAGCAGAGGTACCGGGGAGCTGTTTTTT.